What follows are 25 T cell receptor beta chains derived from one specimen sequenced in a study of cytomegalovirus exposure and HLA in healthy donors. Primers for the PCR totalled 60 Vbeta and 13 Jbeta. Sequencing was performed with immunoSEQ multiplex PCR; in TCRdb, only in-frame clones are kept and a portion is missing. Counted here are over 150,000 clones, roughly 80% occurring once; the ten biggest clones make up about 4.4%. The sequenced sample was PBMCs. The receptor set was obtained from a man aged 40-50 years in good health and CMV-seronegative.

This chain uses TRBV6-5 with TRBJ2-5, with a possible D match to TRBD2 (6 bases). Germline loops: CDR1 MNHEY, CDR2 SVGAGI. The CDR3 spans 14 residues. Trimming left V 6 bases short and J 5 bases short, with 16 bases between. The DNA for the CDR3 is TGTGCCAGCAGCTTGAGCGGGCGCGGGGAGACCCAGTACTTC. Residues: CASSLSGRGETQYF.

V usage is TRBV11-2 and J usage is TRBJ1-3; TRBD1 matches 7 bases. The CDR3 has 16 amino acids. Germline CDR1 reads SGHAT; CDR2 reads FQNNGV. V was pared by 0 bases and J by 6 bases, with 8 bases of the junction left unmatched. Here the CDR3 reads CASSLDYPGGANTIYF. The CDR3, as DNA: TGTGCCAGCAGCTTAGACTACCCAGGGGGTGCAAACACCATATATTTT.

The chain joins TRBV19 to TRBJ1-5, with no clear D. Germline V gene data show CDR1 as LNHDA and CDR2 as SQIVND (reference sequence). V shed 3 bases and J shed 2 bases, with 11 bases lying between them. This CDR3 spans 15 amino acids. CDR3 sequence (DNA): TGTGCCAGTAGTATCTCGGGATATGGCAATCAGCCCCAGCATTTT. Translating gives CASSISGYGNQPQHF.

This chain joins TRBV4-3 and TRBJ2-7; tentative D call: TRBD1 (5 bases). The CDR3 sequence is 16 residues long. V shed 0 bases and J shed 5 bases, with 17 bases lying between them. Germline V gene sequence: CDR1 LGHNA, CDR2 YSLEER. CDR3 sequence (DNA): TGCGCCAGCAGCCAAGATTCGACCCGGACACGACACGAGCAGTACTTC. Its protein product is CASSQDSTRTRHEQYF.

The chain is built from TRBV5-4 and TRBJ2-5; 10 nucleotides line up with TRBD1. Trimming at V came to 3 bases and at J to 5 bases, leaving 7 bases not matched to a gene. CDR3 length: 15 amino acids. Germline V CDR1 and CDR2: SGHNT, YYREEE (reference sequence). Written as DNA, the CDR3 is TGTGCCAGCAGCTGGCAGACAGGGGGCGGTGAGACCCAGTACTTC. Protein sequence: CASSWQTGGGETQYF. The full variable domain, in which reference TRBV5-4 and TRBJ2-5 provide the parts outside the CDR3, is ETGVTQSPTHLIKTRGQQVTLRCSSQSGHNTVSWYQQALGQGPQFIFQYYREEENGRGNFPPRFSGLQFPNYSSELNVNALELDDSALYLCASSWQTGGGETQYFGPGTRLLVL.

The gene calls are TRBV4-2 and TRBJ2-3; tentative D call: TRBD2 (6 bases). CDR1 and CDR2 (germline): LGHNA, YNFKEQ. V shed 3 bases and J shed 3 bases, with 19 bases lying between them. The CDR3 covers 17 residues. In DNA, the CDR3 is TGTGCCAGCAGCCAGGCCCCGGACTATGGAGCGACAGATACGCAGTATTTT. Amino acid sequence: CASSQAPDYGATDTQYF.

The chain is built from TRBV7-2 and TRBJ2-2; the D is unclear. Germline values: CDR1 SGHTA, CDR2 FQGNSA. Trimming removed 3 bases at V and 5 bases at J, with 16 bases between. The CDR3 spans 16 residues. This CDR3 is CASSFLLPSRTGELFF. CDR3 DNA sequence: TGTGCCAGCAGCTTCCTCCTACCCTCGAGGACCGGGGAGCTGTTTTTT.

This clone was observed once. This rearrangement joins TRBV19 to TRBJ2-1, with TRBD1 identical over 8 bases. Trimming at V came to 4 bases and at J to 3 bases, leaving 5 bases not matched to a gene. Germline V gene sequence: CDR1 LNHDA, CDR2 SQIVND (reference sequence). This CDR3 is 15 amino acids long. CDR3 amino acids: CASSRDRGNYNEQFF. In DNA, the CDR3 is TGTGCCAGTAGTAGAGACAGGGGTAACTACAATGAGCAGTTCTTC.

The table lists this clone with a few counts. The chain recombines TRBV29-1 with TRBJ1-6; D call uncertain. The V end lost 2 bases, the J end lost 9 bases, and 11 bases lay between the germline ends. CDR3 length: 13 residues. Germline V gene lookup returns CDR1 SQVTM and CDR2 ANQGSEA. Written as DNA, the CDR3 is TGCAGCGTTGAATTAGATACTGGTTCACCCCTCCACTTT. Its protein is CSVELDTGSPLHF.

This chain connects TRBV5-1 to TRBJ2-2; TRBD2 aligns across 13 bases. The CDR3 runs to 16 residues. V gave up 2 bases and J gave up 5 bases; unmatched junction bases: 3. CDR1 and CDR2 (germline): SGHRS, YFSETQ. Here the CDR3 reads CASSFGTSGVTGELFF. As DNA, the CDR3 is TGCGCCAGCAGCTTCGGGACTAGCGGGGTTACCGGGGAGCTGTTTTTT.

V usage is TRBV11-2 and J usage is TRBJ2-5, with D perhaps matching TRBD1 (6 bases). Trimming left V 0 bases short and J 6 bases short, with 11 bases between. The length of the CDR3 is 14 residues. Germline assignment: CDR1 SGHAT and CDR2 FQNNGV. CDR3 DNA: TGTGCCAGCAGCTTAGAAGGGCAGGGGAAGACCCAGTACTTC. Residues: CASSLEGQGKTQYF.

In its sample, this clone was seen a few times. CDR3 residues: CASSPLPDKETQYF. The DNA of the CDR3 is TGTGCCAGCAGCCCCCTGCCAGATAAAGAGACCCAGTACTTC. This chain links TRBV7-2 with TRBJ2-5; D gene ambiguous. There are 14 residues in the CDR3. Germline CDR1 SGHTA, CDR2 FQGNSA. Trimming pared 5 bases from V and 3 bases from J, leaving 13 bases between.

The chain combines TRBV11-2 with TRBJ1-2; D is unresolved. The V gene lost 4 bases and the J gene lost 0 bases, with 21 bases spanning the gap. CDR1 is SGHAT, CDR2 FQNNGV, per germline. CDR3 size: 18 residues. CDR3 sequence reads: CASSYSVGSSNSNYGYTF. CDR3 sequence (DNA): TGTGCCAGCAGCTACTCCGTCGGGTCGTCTAATTCTAACTATGGCTACACCTTC.

This sequence joins TRBV7-3 and TRBJ1-1, with no clear D. The CDR3 is 11 amino acids. CDR1 is SGHTA, CDR2 FQGTGA, per germline. Trimming took off 5 bases at V and 6 bases at J, with 7 bases between the two ends. The DNA of the CDR3 is TGTGCCAGCAGCGCCGGGGCTGAAGCTTTCTTT. Translation gives CASSAGAEAFF.

V and J are TRBV5-1 and TRBJ1-4; D unresolved. This CDR3 region has 11 residues. Per the germline V gene, CDR1 is SGHRS and CDR2 is YFSETQ. The V and J ends lost 7 bases and 13 bases respectively, with 14 bases between them. CDR3 bases: TGCGCCAGCCTTGGCGAGAGCGGACTGTTTTTT. Its translation: CASLGESGLFF. The whole variable domain, filled in from reference TRBV5-1 and TRBJ1-4, reads KAGVTQTPRYLIKTRGQQVTLSCSPISGHRSVSWYQQTPGQGLQFLFEYFSETQRNKGNFPGRFSGRQFSNSRSEMNVSTLELGDSALYLCASLGESGLFFGSGTQLSVL.

This sequence joins TRBV5-1 and TRBJ2-3; TRBD2 matches at 13 bases. The CDR3 contains 15 residues. Germline CDR1 reads SGHRS; CDR2 reads YFSETQ. Unmatched junction bases numbered 6, after V lost 9 bases and J lost 2 bases. The CDR3 here is CATRLAGGPTDTQYF. CDR3 bases: TGCGCCACCCGACTAGCGGGGGGACCCACAGATACGCAGTATTTT.

The rearrangement uses TRBV2 and TRBJ1-1; 8 nucleotides agree with TRBD1. The CDR3 is made up of 12 amino acids. Germline loops: CDR1 SNHLY, CDR2 FYNNEI. V shed 6 bases and J 13 bases; nucleotides not matched to a gene: 10. CDR3 coding DNA: TGTGCCAGCAGGGGGACAGGCAGTTGGGGTTTCTTT. This gives the protein CASRGTGSWGFF.

The chain has TRBV19 and TRBJ2-7; a possible D gene is TRBD1 (5 bases). Trimming took 5 bases from V and 7 from J, leaving 12 bases between them. Per the germline V gene, CDR1 is LNHDA and CDR2 is SQIVND (reference sequence). The CDR3 has 12 residues. The DNA for the CDR3 is TGTGCCAGTAGTGGTATGTCAGGGGAGCAGTACTTC. Translating gives CASSGMSGEQYF.

This chain joins TRBV6-1 and TRBJ1-2, with D perhaps TRBD1 (5 bases). CDR1 MNHNS and CDR2 SASEGT come from the germline V gene. The germline V and J ends were trimmed by 10 bases and 1 base, with 16 bases remaining between them. This CDR3 is built from 14 residues. This CDR3 is CATYNRRINYGYTF. The CDR3 DNA reads TGTGCCACATATAACAGGCGGATTAACTATGGCTACACCTTC.

The CDR3 spells CASSLGAGVYEQFF. In DNA, the CDR3 is TGCGCCAGCAGCTTGGGGGCAGGGGTCTATGAGCAGTTCTTC. The chain joins TRBV5-1 to TRBJ2-1; D is possibly TRBD1 (6 bases). CDR1 and CDR2 (germline): SGHRS, YFSETQ. V dropped 0 bases and J dropped 8 bases, with 12 bases sitting between them. This CDR3 region has 14 residues. Full variable domain (rest looked up from reference TRBV5-1 and TRBJ2-1): KAGVTQTPRYLIKTRGQQVTLSCSPISGHRSVSWYQQTPGQGLQFLFEYFSETQRNKGNFPGRFSGRQFSNSRSEMNVSTLELGDSALYLCASSLGAGVYEQFFGPGTRLTVL.

The chain is built from TRBV5-5 and TRBJ2-1; TRBD2 matches 8 bases. The ends lost 6 bases at V and 2 bases at J; junction bases unmatched: 7. Germline CDR1 is SGHKS and CDR2 is YYEKEE (reference sequence). CDR3 length: 15 amino acids. DNA of the CDR3: TGTGCCAGCACCAAGGGCGGGGGGACCTACAATGAGCAGTTCTTC. It translates to CASTKGGGTYNEQFF.

The V gene is TRBV18, the J gene TRBJ2-5; the D gene is possibly TRBD1 (6 bases). The V gene lost 4 bases and the J gene lost 5 bases, with 17 bases spanning the gap. The germline CDR1 and CDR2 sequences are KGHSH and LQKENI. The length of the CDR3 is 15 residues. The CDR3 sequence is CASSRNTGGWETQYF. The DNA of the CDR3 is TGTGCCAGCTCACGTAACACTGGGGGCTGGGAGACCCAGTACTTC.

V usage is TRBV29-1 and J usage is TRBJ2-7; 8 bases agree with TRBD1. V lost 3 bases and J lost 2; bases outside the gene matches: 18. CDR1 is SQVTM, CDR2 ANQGSEA, per germline. The CDR3 extends over 18 amino acids. The CDR3: CSVDVSNIQGQVTYEQYF. In DNA, the CDR3 is TGCAGCGTTGATGTATCGAATATACAGGGACAGGTAACCTACGAGCAGTACTTC.

There are a few counts of this clone. V is TRBV9 and J is TRBJ2-1, with TRBD2 as a possible D gene (6 bases). There are 16 residues in the CDR3. V was pared by 2 bases and J by 5 bases, with 17 bases between. CDR1 is SGDLS and CDR2 is YYNGEE in the germline V gene. This CDR3 is CASSVSTGERNNEQFF. For the CDR3, the DNA is TGTGCCAGCAGCGTTTCGACGGGGGAACGCAACAATGAGCAGTTCTTC.

The chain employs TRBV6-1 and TRBJ1-1; D is possibly TRBD1 (5 bases). V lost 11 bases to trimming and J lost 6 bases, with 19 bases between them. This CDR3 spans 13 amino acids. CDR1 and CDR2 from the germline V gene are MNHNS and SASEGT. CDR3: CAGAARQWAEAFF. DNA of the CDR3: TGTGCCGGAGCAGCACGACAGTGGGCTGAAGCTTTCTTT.